This TCR beta chain was captured in a study of blood T cells in healthy people across ages. About the study: Template-switching capture recovered about one barcoded beta molecule per two T cells.

Peripheral blood samples of approximately 10 milliliters were drawn from each donor. Using a J-beta primer mix together with a sample-barcoded 5' primer, a second PCR was run for roughly 7 to 11 cycles. Each single sample gave us at least 2.5 million CDR3-containing paired-end reads. TCRdb passed the 5' RACE reads through MiXCR, listing each CDR3 protein once. The repertoire holds 1.4 million to 1.5 million distinct CDR3 sequences, with approximately 42% as singletons. The CDR3 runs to 16 residues. The V gene's germline CDR1 is SNHLY and CDR2 FYNNEI. V was pared by 5 bases and J by 13 bases, with 11 bases of the junction left unmatched. Points from the study as a whole: Across samples, TCR beta diversity tracked strongly with naive T cell percentage.

Notes on this clonotype: Its antigen is still unknown.

Sequenced input: blood. This clonotype was sampled from a woman younger than 35 in good health. The chain recombines TRBV2 with TRBJ2-1; 16 bases fit TRBD2. CDR3: CASSWDRGLAGGSQFF. DNA of the CDR3: TGTGCCAGCAGTTGGGACAGGGGACTAGCGGGAGGGAGTCAGTTCTTC.